The 20 T cell receptor beta chains reported below all come from one sample, sequenced in a study of cytomegalovirus exposure and HLA in healthy donors (dated by TCRdb to 2016 to 2017). Libraries came from the immunoSEQ multiplex PCR assay. For the multiplex PCR, a mixture combining 60 forward primers for TCR Vbeta segments and 13 reverse primers for TCR Jbeta segments was used. This is the immuneACCESS table as TCRdb keeps it, with only in-frame sequences that have V and J called. A part of the clones is gone; compared with another copy, unresolved V genes explain less than half, and the rest is unexplained. This sample has some 160,000 clones in its table, and 80% of those were observed once. Jointly, the top ten make up 2% to 2.5% of the sample. Sequencing used PBMCs. These receptors originate from a male donor in good health and CMV-seronegative.

V gene TRBV11-2 combines with J gene TRBJ1-2; 9 nucleotides match TRBD1. Germline CDR1 SGHAT, CDR2 FQNNGV. This CDR3 has 14 amino acids. V shed 4 bases, J shed 8 bases, and the junction held 8 bases outside the gene matches. This CDR3 reads CASSSIGTGYGYTF. CDR3 sequence (DNA): TGTGCCAGCAGCTCCATCGGGACAGGGTACGGCTACACCTTC.

The J gene is TRBJ1-2, the V gene TRBV7-9; TRBD1 matches at 10 bases. The CDR3 loop spans 13 amino acids. Germline lookup yields CDR1 SEHNR and CDR2 FQNEAQ (reference sequence). Trimming at V came to 6 bases and at J to 6 bases, leaving 4 bases not matched to a gene. The CDR3 sequence: CASRPTGGNGYTF. As DNA, the CDR3 is TGTGCCAGCAGACCGACAGGGGGCAATGGCTACACCTTC. Full variable domain (missing parts from reference TRBV7-9 and TRBJ1-2): DTGVSQNPRHKITKRGQNVTFRCDPISEHNRLYWYRQTLGQGPEFLTYFQNEAQLEKSRLLSDRFSAERPKGSFSTLEIQRTEQGDSAMYLCASRPTGGNGYTFGSGTRLTVV.

CDR3 in DNA: TGTGCCAGCTCACCAGGGGGGGGCACAGATACGCAGTATTTT. It translates to CASSPGGGTDTQYF. V usage is TRBV18 and J usage is TRBJ2-3; 7 nucleotides agree with TRBD2. With 2 bases clipped from V and 1 base from J, the junction kept 0 bases outside the gene matches. The CDR3 runs to 14 residues. Germline V gene sequence: CDR1 KGHSH, CDR2 LQKENI.

The chain uses TRBV2 and TRBJ2-7, with TRBD1 matching 8 bases. Germline V gene data show CDR1 as SNHLY and CDR2 as FYNNEI. Trimming cost V 8 bases and J 3 bases; bases outside gene matches: 6. This CDR3 comprises 13 residues. This CDR3 is CASCPDRGYEQYF. The CDR3 DNA is TGTGCCAGCTGTCCTGACAGGGGCTACGAGCAGTACTTC.

This clone turned up a few times. The CDR3 bases are TGTGCCAGCAGCCCAGGGGACGGTGGAGCCCAAGAGACCCAGTACTTC. Translation: CASSPGDGGAQETQYF. This rearrangement joins TRBV7-9 to TRBJ2-5; TRBD1 might be the D (6 bases). The germline V gene has CDR1 SEHNR and CDR2 FQNEAQ (reference sequence). CDR3 length: 16 amino acids. The germline V and J ends were trimmed by 5 bases and 1 base, with 17 bases remaining between them.

The CDR3 DNA follows: TGTGCCAGCAGCCTTCTGACAGGAAACTATGGCTACACCTTC. Its protein is CASSLLTGNYGYTF. This chain links TRBV2 with TRBJ1-2, with a weak D call TRBD1 (6 bases). CDR1 is SNHLY and CDR2 is FYNNEI in the germline V gene. V lost 6 bases to trimming and J lost 2 bases, with 13 bases between them. CDR3 length: 14 residues.

The chain carries TRBV7-6 and TRBJ1-4; 10 bases line up with TRBD1. V lost 5 bases and J lost 11; bases outside the gene matches: 8. CDR1 is SGHVS and CDR2 is FNYEAQ in the germline V gene. The CDR3 is 14 residues long. CDR3 sequence: CASSVGQGPSKLFF. CDR3 sequence (DNA): TGTGCCAGCAGCGTGGGACAGGGGCCGAGTAAACTGTTTTTT.

The chain carries TRBV6-5 and TRBJ1-2, with D perhaps TRBD1 (6 bases). The germline V and J ends were trimmed by 8 bases and 2 bases, with 15 bases remaining between them. The length of the CDR3 is 14 residues. Germline V gene data show CDR1 as MNHEY and CDR2 as SVGAGI. Written as DNA, the CDR3 is TGTGCCAGCGGGGGCGGGAGGGAAAACTATGGCTACACCTTC. Residues: CASGGGRENYGYTF.

The chain is built from TRBV11-3 and TRBJ2-7, with no clear D. V was cut by 4 bases and J by 1 base, with 8 bases left in between. The CDR3 sequence is 13 residues long. In germline, CDR1 is SGHNT, CDR2 YENEEA. The CDR3 DNA follows: TGTGCCAGCAGCTGGGCTGCATCCTACGAGCAGTACTTC. It is translated as CASSWAASYEQYF. The variable domain in full, completed from reference TRBV11-3 and TRBJ2-7, reads EAGVVQSPRYKIIEKKQPVAFWCNPISGHNTLYWYLQNLGQGPELLIRYENEEAVDDSQLPKDRFSAERLKGVDSTLKIQPAELGDSAVYLCASSWAASYEQYFGPGTRLTVT.

The chain combines TRBV27 with TRBJ1-5; the match to TRBD1 covers 8 bases. Trimming removed 5 bases from V and 3 bases from J; junction bases left unmatched: 12. The CDR3 runs 17 residues. Germline assignment: CDR1 MNHEY and CDR2 SMNVEV (reference sequence). CDR3 DNA sequence: TGTGCCAGCAGTCCCTCTCCGGGACAGGCTATCAATCAGCCCCAGCATTTT. This gives the protein CASSPSPGQAINQPQHF.

The chain combines TRBV5-6 with TRBJ2-5, with 7 bases aligning to TRBD2. The germline gives CDR1 SGHDT, CDR2 YYEEEE. CDR3 size: 15 residues. J gave up 3 bases and V 4 bases, and 9 bases lay outside the gene matches. As DNA, the CDR3 is TGTGCCAGCAGCCCGTCGGGAGGAACTAAAGAGACCCAGTACTTC. Translating it yields CASSPSGGTKETQYF.

The V call is TRBV6-5, the J call TRBJ2-7; D is possibly TRBD1 (5 bases). Trimming shortened V by 0 bases and J by 1 base, and 10 bases separated the two germline ends. The V gene's germline CDR1 is MNHEY and CDR2 SVGAGI. This CDR3 comprises 15 residues. In nucleotides, the CDR3 is TGTGCCAGCAGTTACTCGCCAGGGCGATCCTACGAGCAGTACTTC. This translates into CASSYSPGRSYEQYF.

This chain connects TRBV11-2 to TRBJ2-7, with TRBD1 identical over 7 bases. Unmatched junction bases numbered 11, after V lost 6 bases and J lost 6 bases. CDR1 and CDR2 (germline): SGHAT, FQNNGV. The CDR3 covers 14 residues. CDR3 DNA sequence: TGTGCCAGCAGGCAGAACAGGGGATCGGGCGAGCAGTACTTC. This sequence encodes CASRQNRGSGEQYF.

The V gene is TRBV5-8, the J gene TRBJ2-5; tentatively, D is TRBD1 (6 bases). V was shortened by 5 bases and J by 7 bases, with 18 bases between the two germline ends. CDR1 and CDR2 from the germline V gene are SGHTS and YDEGEE. The CDR3 extends over 14 amino acids. CDR3 amino acids: CASSRVTGLGTQYF. In DNA form, the CDR3 reads TGTGCCAGCAGTCGAGTAACAGGGTTGGGGACCCAGTACTTC.

The rearrangement uses TRBV5-1 and TRBJ2-5; tentative D call: TRBD2 (5 bases). Germline CDR1 SGHRS, CDR2 YFSETQ. The CDR3 extends over 13 amino acids. Between the trimmed V and J ends, which lost 1 base and 6 bases, there was a span of 10 bases. The CDR3 DNA follows: TGCGCCAGCAGCTTGTCTACCGGGAAGACCCAGTACTTC. It specifies CASSLSTGKTQYF.

This sequence joins TRBV14 and TRBJ2-7, with D maybe TRBD2 (6 bases). Trimming stripped 4 bases from V and 1 base from J, with 14 bases between. Germline CDR1 SGHDN, CDR2 FVKESK. The CDR3 has 15 amino acids. As DNA, the CDR3 is TGTGCCAGCAGCCCGGAGGGCATTTTATCCTACGAGCAGTACTTC. It is translated as CASSPEGILSYEQYF.

This chain connects TRBV27 to TRBJ1-2; D possibly corresponds to TRBD1 (6 bases). Germline values: CDR1 MNHEY, CDR2 SMNVEV (reference sequence). This CDR3 contains 15 residues. Trimming took 5 bases from V and 3 from J, leaving 16 bases between them. The DNA for the CDR3 is TGTGCCAGCAGTCCCGGACAGCCAAAATACTATGGCTACACCTTC. Translated: CASSPGQPKYYGYTF.

The chain uses TRBV15 and TRBJ2-3, with 8 bases matching TRBD2. Losses at the gene ends were 5 bases for V and 1 base for J; bases not matched to a gene: 5. The germline V gene encodes CDR1 LNHNV and CDR2 YYDKDF (reference sequence). The CDR3 has 15 residues. CDR3 coding DNA: TGTGCCACCAGCGATGAGACTAGCGGCACAGATACGCAGTATTTT. Protein sequence: CATSDETSGTDTQYF.

This clone has a count of ten or more. The V and J genes are TRBV4-2 and TRBJ2-1, with 10 bases fitting TRBD2. J was trimmed by 9 bases and V by 1 base; bases with no gene match: 6. Germline V lookup: CDR1 LGHNA, CDR2 YNFKEQ. The CDR3 runs 15 residues. CDR3 nucleotide sequence: TGTGCCAGCAGCCAAGGCTCTAGCGGGGGCGGTGAGCAGTTCTTC. Translating it yields CASSQGSSGGGEQFF.

The V and J genes are TRBV27 and TRBJ2-3; D is uncertain. This CDR3 is 14 amino acids long. The V end was cut by 5 bases, the J end by 0 bases, with 9 bases between. Germline CDR1 is MNHEY and CDR2 is SMNVEV (reference sequence). Here the CDR3 DNA reads TGTGCCAGCAGTAACTACCCTAGCACAGATACGCAGTATTTT. Residues: CASSNYPSTDTQYF.